This T cell receptor beta chain was captured in a study of cytomegalovirus exposure and HLA in healthy donors. Assay used: immunoSEQ multiplex PCR; TCRdb lists only in-frame clones, some missing. The repertoire holds some 130,000 clones, with around four fifths as singletons. V lost 0 bases and J 3 bases, leaving 8 bases between the germline ends. Germline V gene data show CDR1 as SSHAT and CDR2 as FNYEAQ (reference sequence). The length of the CDR3 is 14 residues. This TCR came from a man aged 30 to 39 in good health and CMV-seropositive. The chain is built from TRBV7-7 and TRBJ2-5; tentatively, D is TRBD2 (5 bases). The sequenced material came from PBMCs. CDR3 sequence (DNA): TGTGCCAGCAGCTTAGCTAGCGAAAAAGAGACCCAGTACTTC. It is translated as CASSLASEKETQYF.